This section outlines one T cell receptor beta chain sequence together with its context. This record belongs to a study of cytomegalovirus exposure and HLA in healthy donors. This CDR3 spans 15 amino acids. Germline V lookup: CDR1 MNHEY, CDR2 SMNVEV (reference sequence). Germline trimming cut 3 bases from V and 4 bases from J; bases unmatched to any gene: 7. This PCR relied on a set of 60 Vbeta primers and 13 Jbeta primers. Method: immunoSEQ multiplex PCR; TCRdb's copy keeps in-frame clones and lacks some. The repertoire holds 120,000 or so clones, about 11% seen once, with approximately 4.4% in the top ten.

Sequencing input: PBMCs. The chain combines TRBV27 with TRBJ1-1, with TRBD1 identical over 8 bases. The TCR sequence derives from a woman aged 18-35 years in good health and CMV-seropositive. This chain's CDR3 is CASSLRTGFSTEAFF. The CDR3 region has the DNA TGTGCCAGCAGTTTGAGGACAGGGTTCAGCACTGAAGCTTTCTTT.